This T cell receptor (beta chain) is from a study of cytotoxic CD8 clonotypes in ibrutinib-treated CLL (dated by TCRdb to about 2021). Some background on the complete study: The cohort included about 15 treatment-naive and roughly ten relapsed/refractory patients; about 18 were IGHV unmutated. Cryopreserved peripheral blood mononuclear cells were obtained prior to treatment, at the time of response, and at either disease progression or sustained remission. Partial responses were observed in about 25 patients and complete responses in 2; after a median follow-up of 68 months, remission was maintained in approximately 14 patients and progression was observed in about twelve. An average of roughly 270,000 productive templates and 94,082 productive rearrangements was obtained per sample. Response samples were obtained after a median of around eleven months of treatment, with a range of about 6 to 36 months. Every remission and progressive disease sample was obtained while ibrutinib was still being received by the patients. Longitudinal samples were available for about 30% of the 86 trial participants. What the study reported, not specific to this receptor: At ibrutinib response clonality went up, during sustained remission it held steady, and at progression it dropped back toward baseline. Baseline clonality exceeded that of age-matched healthy donors and correlated strongly with circulating CD8+ T-cell counts. Public clonotypes were rare and either shrank or stayed stable during treatment, and the rise in clonality at ibrutinib response reflected expansion of private clonotypes. Sustained-remission and progressing patients did not have matched sampling times, and lymph node repertoires were not examined.

As concerns this clone: Its antigen remains unidentified. Base qualities are not recorded, but no much larger clone differs from it by a single base.

A MiSeq instrument was used for deep resolution sequencing, which targeted depths ranging from 1 in 1 million up to 1 in 200,000 T cells, with coverage averaging 10x for each clonotype. The immunoSEQ hsTCRB Kit was used to generate TCR beta libraries. Under the source paper's analysis protocol: Data were analyzed with ImmunoSEQ Data Assistant and ImmunoSEQ Analyzer, with V, D and J genes assigned per IMGT definitions. Clonality, with values ranging from 0 to 1, was calculated as one minus the normalized Shannon entropy of productive rearrangement frequencies. Public clonotype analysis was restricted to overrepresented clonotypes comprising at least 0.05% of each patient's repertoire. Roughly 12 age-matched healthy donor repertoires from immuneACCESS were used as controls for clonality. As stored in TCRdb, this immuneACCESS dataset retains in-frame rearrangements with V and J assigned. A fraction of the clones does not appear; measured against another copy, unresolved V genes explain less than half of the discrepancy, and the remainder lacks a known reason. V, J and clone size are taken as reported in that table, and D and trimming were inferred from the DNA itself. The sample has approximately 350,000 clones on record, around 66% of them singletons. Together, the top ten hold around 6.5% of the sample.

For TCR beta library preparation, 1.5 to 2 micrograms of genomic DNA were extracted from the cryopreserved PBMCs. Longitudinal blood samples from CLL patients on ibrutinib monotherapy were analyzed using high-throughput TCR beta sequencing. The patients took part in an open-label, single-center phase 2 trial of ibrutinib monotherapy. Sequenced material: PBMCs, taken after 36 months of ibrutinib treatment. This receptor was obtained from a human donor with chronic lymphocytic leukemia.

CDR3 protein: CASSESGGPTYEQYF. The DNA reads as follows: TGCGCCAGCAGTGAGTCAGGCGGTCCCACCTACGAGCAGTACTTC. This sequence uses TRBV10-2 and TRBJ2-7; the D gene assignment is ambiguous. V loses 0 bases of germline sequence and J loses 2 bases, and the interval between the two ends is 11 bases. Based on the germline V gene, the CDR1 and CDR2 sequences are WSHSY and SAAADI. Measured from the cysteine to the phenylalanine, the CDR3 is 15 residues long. Only the CDR3 part of the read is kept: 45 bases, read in frame from the first base.